This TCR beta chain was identified in a study of blood T cell repertoires in COVID-19. This CDR3 spans 14 amino acids. The germline V gene has CDR1 SGHTA and CDR2 FQGNSA. V dropped 2 bases and J dropped 8; count of bases not matched to a gene: 8. Libraries were prepared by immunoSEQ multiplex PCR; TCRdb keeps only in-frame clonotypes and omits some of them. The sample consists of over 150,000 clones, 65% to 90% of them appearing once. This TCR came from a man aged 35 to 55 who had recovered from COVID-19. Sequenced material: PBMCs or T cells enriched from blood (not recorded which). The rearrangement joins TRBV7-2 to TRBJ1-2; 7 bases match TRBD1. The CDR3 spells CASSLYRGGGGYTF. The CDR3 region has the DNA TGTGCCAGCAGCTTATACAGGGGTGGAGGCGGCTACACCTTC.